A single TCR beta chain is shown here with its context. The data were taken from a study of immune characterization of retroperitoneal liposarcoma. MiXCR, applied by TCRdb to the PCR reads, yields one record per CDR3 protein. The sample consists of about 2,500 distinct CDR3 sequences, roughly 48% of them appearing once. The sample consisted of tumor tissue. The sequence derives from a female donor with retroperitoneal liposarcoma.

The CDR3 sequence is CASSLSGRGYNEQFF. CDR3 DNA: TGTGCCAGTAGTCTTTCGGGCCGGGGGTACAATGAGCAGTTCTTC. V gene TRBV19 combines with J gene TRBJ2-1; possible D gene TRBD2, 6 bases. The CDR3 length is 15 residues. Between the trimmed V and J ends, which lost 5 bases and 4 bases, there was a span of 15 bases. Germline V lookup: CDR1 LNHDA, CDR2 SQIVND (reference sequence).